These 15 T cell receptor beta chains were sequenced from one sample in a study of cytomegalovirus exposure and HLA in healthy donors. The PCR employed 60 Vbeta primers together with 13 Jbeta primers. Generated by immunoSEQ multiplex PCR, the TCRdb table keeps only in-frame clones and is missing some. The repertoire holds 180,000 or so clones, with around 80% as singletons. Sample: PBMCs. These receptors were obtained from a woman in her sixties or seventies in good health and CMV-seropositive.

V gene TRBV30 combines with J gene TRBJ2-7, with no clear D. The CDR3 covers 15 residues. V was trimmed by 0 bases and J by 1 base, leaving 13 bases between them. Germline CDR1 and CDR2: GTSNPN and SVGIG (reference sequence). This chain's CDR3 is CAWSVLSARSYEQYF. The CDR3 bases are TGTGCCTGGAGTGTACTCAGTGCGAGGTCCTACGAGCAGTACTTC.

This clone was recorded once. The CDR3 region has the DNA TGTGCCAGTAGCCTCTGGGGGGGAAACACTGAAGCTTTCTTT. Amino acid sequence: CASSLWGGNTEAFF. The chain recombines TRBV19 with TRBJ1-1; D is perhaps TRBD1 (5 bases). From germline, CDR1 is LNHDA and CDR2 SQIVND (reference sequence). The CDR3 has 14 residues. Trimming removed 6 bases from V and 2 bases from J, with 13 bases in between.

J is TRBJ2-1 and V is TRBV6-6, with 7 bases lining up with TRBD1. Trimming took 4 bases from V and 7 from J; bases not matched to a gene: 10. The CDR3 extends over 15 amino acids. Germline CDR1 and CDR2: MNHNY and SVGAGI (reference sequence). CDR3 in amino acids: CASSSPSRRGNEQFF. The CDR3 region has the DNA TGTGCCAGCAGTTCCCCTTCACGCAGGGGGAATGAGCAGTTCTTC.

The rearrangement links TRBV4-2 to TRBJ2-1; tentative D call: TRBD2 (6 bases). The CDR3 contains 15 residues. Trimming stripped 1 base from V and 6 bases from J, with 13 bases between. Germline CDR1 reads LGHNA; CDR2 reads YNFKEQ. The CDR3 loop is CASSQVRERGNEQFF. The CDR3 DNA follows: TGTGCCAGCAGCCAAGTCCGGGAGAGGGGCAATGAGCAGTTCTTC.

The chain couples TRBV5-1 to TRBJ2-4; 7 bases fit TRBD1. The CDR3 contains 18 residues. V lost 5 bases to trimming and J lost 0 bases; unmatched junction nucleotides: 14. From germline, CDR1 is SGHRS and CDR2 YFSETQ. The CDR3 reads CASRNNPGQIIAKNIQYF. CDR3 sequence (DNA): TGCGCCAGCAGGAATAATCCGGGACAGATAATAGCCAAAAACATTCAGTACTTC. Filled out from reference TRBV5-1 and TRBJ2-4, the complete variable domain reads KAGVTQTPRYLIKTRGQQVTLSCSPISGHRSVSWYQQTPGQGLQFLFEYFSETQRNKGNFPGRFSGRQFSNSRSEMNVSTLELGDSALYLCASRNNPGQIIAKNIQYFGAGTRLSVL.

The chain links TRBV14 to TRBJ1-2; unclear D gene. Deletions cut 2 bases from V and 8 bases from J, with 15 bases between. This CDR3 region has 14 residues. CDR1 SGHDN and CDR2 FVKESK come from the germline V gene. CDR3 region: CASSQQWERRGYTF. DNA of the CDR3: TGTGCCAGCAGCCAACAATGGGAGAGGAGGGGCTACACCTTC.

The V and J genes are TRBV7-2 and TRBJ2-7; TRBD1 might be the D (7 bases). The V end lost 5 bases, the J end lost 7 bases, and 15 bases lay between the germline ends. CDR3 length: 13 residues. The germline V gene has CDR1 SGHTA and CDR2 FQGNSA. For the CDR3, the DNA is TGTGCCAGCAGCCCGCAGGGGGGTGGGGAGCAGTACTTC. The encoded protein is CASSPQGGGEQYF.

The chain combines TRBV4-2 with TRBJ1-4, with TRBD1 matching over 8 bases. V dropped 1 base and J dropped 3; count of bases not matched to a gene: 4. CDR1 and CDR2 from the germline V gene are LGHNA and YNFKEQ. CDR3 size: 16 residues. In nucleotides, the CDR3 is TGTGCCAGCAGCCAAGGACAGGGACAGGCTAATGAAAAACTGTTTTTT. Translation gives CASSQGQGQANEKLFF.

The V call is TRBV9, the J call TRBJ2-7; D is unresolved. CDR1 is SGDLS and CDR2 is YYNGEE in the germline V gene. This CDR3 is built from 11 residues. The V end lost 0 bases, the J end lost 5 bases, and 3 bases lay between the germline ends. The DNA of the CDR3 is TGTGCCAGCAGCGTAGCAAACGAGCAGTACTTC. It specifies CASSVANEQYF.

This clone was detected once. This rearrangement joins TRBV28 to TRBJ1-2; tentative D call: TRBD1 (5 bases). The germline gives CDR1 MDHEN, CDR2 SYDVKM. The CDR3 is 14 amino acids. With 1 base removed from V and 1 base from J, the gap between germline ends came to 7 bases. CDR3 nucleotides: TGTGCCAGCAGTTTATTAGACAGTAACTATGGCTACACCTTC. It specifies CASSLLDSNYGYTF.

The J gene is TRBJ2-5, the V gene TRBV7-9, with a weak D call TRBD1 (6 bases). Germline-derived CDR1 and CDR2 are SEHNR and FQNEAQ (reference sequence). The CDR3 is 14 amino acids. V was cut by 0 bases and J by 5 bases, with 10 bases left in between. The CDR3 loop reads CASSLAGAAETQYF. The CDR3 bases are TGTGCCAGCAGCTTAGCGGGGGCGGCTGAGACCCAGTACTTC.

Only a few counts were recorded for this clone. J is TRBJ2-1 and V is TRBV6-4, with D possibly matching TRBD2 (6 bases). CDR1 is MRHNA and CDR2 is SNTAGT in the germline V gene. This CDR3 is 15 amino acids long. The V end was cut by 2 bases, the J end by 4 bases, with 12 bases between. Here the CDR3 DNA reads TGTGCCAGCAGTGACATTGGAGGGCCTTACAATGAGCAGTTCTTC. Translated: CASSDIGGPYNEQFF.

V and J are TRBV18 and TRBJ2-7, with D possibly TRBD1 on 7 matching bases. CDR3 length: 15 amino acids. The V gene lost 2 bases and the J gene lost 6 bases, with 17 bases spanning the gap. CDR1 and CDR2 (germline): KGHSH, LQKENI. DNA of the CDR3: TGTGCCAGCTCACCAGAGCAGGGGGGCATAGGCGAGCAGTACTTC. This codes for CASSPEQGGIGEQYF.

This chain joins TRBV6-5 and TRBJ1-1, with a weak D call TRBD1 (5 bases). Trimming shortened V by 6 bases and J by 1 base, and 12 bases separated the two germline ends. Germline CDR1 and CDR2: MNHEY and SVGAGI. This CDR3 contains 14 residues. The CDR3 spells CASSLTVPNTEAFF. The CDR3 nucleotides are TGTGCCAGCAGCCTGACAGTGCCGAACACTGAAGCTTTCTTT.

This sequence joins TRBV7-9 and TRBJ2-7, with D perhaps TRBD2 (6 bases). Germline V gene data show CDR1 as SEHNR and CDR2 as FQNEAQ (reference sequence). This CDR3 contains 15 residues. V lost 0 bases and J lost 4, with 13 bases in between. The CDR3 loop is CASSLAGGGMYEQYF. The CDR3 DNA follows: TGTGCCAGCAGCTTAGCGGGCGGAGGGATGTACGAGCAGTACTTC. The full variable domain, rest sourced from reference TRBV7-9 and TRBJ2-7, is DTGVSQNPRHKITKRGQNVTFRCDPISEHNRLYWYRQTLGQGPEFLTYFQNEAQLEKSRLLSDRFSAERPKGSFSTLEIQRTEQGDSAMYLCASSLAGGGMYEQYFGPGTRLTVT.